Below, one T cell receptor beta chain is given with its context. Its antigen is not known. Amplified regions were TCR beta CDR3 sequences from RNA transcripts. The study used the HTBI primer set for a first-round RT-PCR of the TCR CDR3. Each CDR3 protein is one row after TCRdb ran MiXCR on the multiplex PCR reads. The data contain 730,000 or so distinct CDR3 sequences, 18% of them singletons. This specimen comes from a study of T cells in Graves' hyperthyroidism and ophthalmopathy. Study findings and constraints: Stable hyperthyroidism was told apart from ophthalmopathy by a model built on 13 V-J features.

Per the germline V gene, CDR1 is ENHRY and CDR2 is SYGVKD. The V and J ends lost 5 bases and 8 bases respectively, with 12 bases between them. This CDR3 contains 12 residues. Sequencing input: blood. The TCR was taken from a woman aged 45-65 years with Graves' hyperthyroidism that later progressed to Graves' ophthalmopathy. The chain carries TRBV10-3 and TRBJ1-2; the D is unclear. The CDR3 protein is CAISNPTGGYTF. CDR3 in DNA: TGTGCCATCAGTAACCCGACCGGGGGCTACACCTTC.